The 19 T cell receptor beta chains below all came from one sample that was sequenced in a study of OX40 agonist ivuxolimab in advanced cancers. The data were produced by immunoSEQ multiplex PCR, yet TCRdb's version contains in-frame clones alone and is incomplete. The sample consists of 80,000 or so clones, approximately 89% of them appearing once. Sequences were derived from CD4+ or CD8+ T cells sorted from blood, sampled in a trial of the OX40 agonist ivuxolimab. These TCRs come from an adult with an advanced solid tumor such as melanoma, head and neck, liver or kidney cancer.

The chain combines TRBV27 with TRBJ2-5, with 12 bases matching TRBD2. CDR1 MNHEY and CDR2 SMNVEV come from the germline V gene (reference sequence). The CDR3 has 15 residues. The V segment lost 1 base and the J segment 13 bases; nucleotides outside the gene matches: 10. The CDR3 spells CASSLYTTSGGPRYF. In nucleotides, the CDR3 is TGTGCCAGCAGTTTATATACGACTAGCGGGGGACCTCGGTACTTC.

This chain joins TRBV4-2 and TRBJ1-2; TRBD1 matches at 7 bases. The CDR3 length is 15 residues. Germline-derived CDR1 and CDR2 are LGHNA and YNFKEQ. After removal of 5 bases from V and 3 bases from J, the junction contained 9 bases not matched to a gene. The CDR3 DNA is TGTGCCAGCAGCTTGGCCGTTACAGGGGACTATGGCTACACCTTC. Protein sequence: CASSLAVTGDYGYTF.

J is TRBJ1-2 and V is TRBV30; weak D call: TRBD1 (5 bases). The CDR3 runs to 12 residues. Germline values: CDR1 GTSNPN, CDR2 SVGIG (reference sequence). Trimming removed 4 bases at V and 7 bases at J, with 13 bases between. DNA for the CDR3: TGTGCCTGGAATGCGGCAGGGTCTGGCTACACCTTC. Translation gives CAWNAAGSGYTF. The whole variable domain, filled in from reference TRBV30 and TRBJ1-2, reads SQTIHQWPATLVQPVGSPLSLECTVEGTSNPNLYWYRQAAGRGLQLLFYSVGIGQISSEVPQNLSASRPQDRQFILSSKKLLLSDSGFYLCAWNAAGSGYTFGSGTRLTVV.

The chain uses TRBV5-4 and TRBJ2-7, with D possibly matching TRBD1 (6 bases). V gave up 1 base and J gave up 6 bases, with 11 bases separating them. This CDR3 spans 13 amino acids. CDR1 is SGHNT, CDR2 YYREEE, per germline (reference sequence). The DNA for the CDR3 is TGTGCCAGCAGCTTGACAGGGTTTTCCGAGCAGTACTTC. Residues: CASSLTGFSEQYF.

The CDR3 bases are TGTGCCAGCAGCCAAGGGGACAGAGAGAACACTGAAGCTTTCTTT. Translation gives CASSQGDRENTEAFF. The J gene is TRBJ1-1, the V gene TRBV4-2; 7 bases line up with TRBD1. The CDR3 is made up of 15 amino acids. CDR1 is LGHNA, CDR2 YNFKEQ, per germline. With V trimmed by 1 base and J by 1 base, 3 bases remained unmatched.

The chain combines TRBV14 with TRBJ2-2; weak D call: TRBD2 (5 bases). CDR1 SGHDN and CDR2 FVKESK come from the germline V gene. Between the trimmed V and J ends, which lost 4 bases and 4 bases, there was a span of 10 bases. The CDR3 loop spans 14 amino acids. CDR3 DNA: TGTGCCAGCAGCCCGCGGGTCCTCACCGGGGAGCTGTTTTTT. Translation gives CASSPRVLTGELFF. Full variable domain (outside the CDR3, taken from reference TRBV14 and TRBJ2-2): EAGVTQFPSHSVIEKGQTVTLRCDPISGHDNLYWYRRVMGKEIKFLLHFVKESKQDESGMPNNRFLAERTGGTYSTLKVQPAELEDSGVYFCASSPRVLTGELFFGEGSRLTVL.

The gene calls are TRBV7-9 and TRBJ1-2; no definite D call. The CDR3 extends over 12 amino acids. Per germline, CDR1 SEHNR and CDR2 FQNEAQ (reference sequence). The V end was cut by 5 bases, the J end by 5 bases, with 9 bases between. CDR3: CASSRTEYGYTF. The CDR3 nucleotides read TGTGCCAGCAGCAGAACGGAGTATGGCTACACCTTC.

This sequence joins TRBV7-9 and TRBJ2-7; no reliable D call. The V end lost 2 bases, the J end lost 3 bases, and 8 bases lay between the germline ends. The germline V gene has CDR1 SEHNR and CDR2 FQNEAQ (reference sequence). CDR3 length equals 13 residues. DNA for the CDR3: TGTGCCAGCAGCTTATCTCGATTCTACGAGCAGTACTTC. This sequence encodes CASSLSRFYEQYF.

A single count supports this clone. The gene calls are TRBV4-1 and TRBJ1-6; D call uncertain. V dropped 4 bases and J dropped 7 bases, with 17 bases sitting between them. The germline V gene encodes CDR1 MGHRA and CDR2 YSYEKL. This CDR3 region has 16 residues. The CDR3 here is CASSPPYALDNSPLHF. CDR3 coding DNA: TGCGCCAGCAGCCCCCCCTATGCCCTTGACAATTCACCCCTCCACTTT.

The CDR3 region has the DNA TGTGCCACCAGCAGAGATCCTCAGTTCCTTCAAGAGACCCAGTACTTC. Its translation is CATSRDPQFLQETQYF. The chain joins TRBV15 to TRBJ2-5; D is unclear. V was cut by 0 bases and J by 2 bases, with 13 bases left in between. Germline loops: CDR1 LNHNV, CDR2 YYDKDF (reference sequence). The CDR3 sequence is 16 residues long.

This clone turned up a few times. The junction does not match germline at one end; this may be a read error. This rearrangement joins TRBV6-1 to TRBJ2-7; 8 bases fit TRBD1. This CDR3 is 11 amino acids long. Looked up from germline, CDR1 is MNHNS and CDR2 is SASEGT. The CDR3 bases are TGTGCCAGCAGGGGGACAGGAGGGGGGCCCTTC. This encodes CASRGTGGGPF.

This chain uses TRBV25-1 with TRBJ1-2; a weak D match, TRBD1 (5 bases). The CDR3 length is 15 residues. CDR1 MGHDK and CDR2 SYGVNS come from the germline V gene. V was cut by 3 bases and J by 2 bases, with 13 bases left in between. CDR3 residues: CASSDQGVSNYGYTF. Here the CDR3 DNA reads TGTGCCAGCAGTGATCAGGGAGTGTCCAACTATGGCTACACCTTC.

The chain carries TRBV11-3 and TRBJ2-3; weak D call: TRBD2 (5 bases). The CDR3 is 14 residues long. Germline V lookup: CDR1 SGHNT, CDR2 YENEEA. The V gene lost 4 bases and the J gene lost 4 bases, with 12 bases spanning the gap. CDR3 residues: CASSSGEGADTQYF. The CDR3 region has the DNA TGTGCCAGCAGCTCTGGAGAGGGTGCAGATACGCAGTATTTT.

This clone was seen just once. The rearrangement uses TRBV29-1 and TRBJ2-2; no definite D call. Looked up from germline, CDR1 is SQVTM and CDR2 is ANQGSEA. The CDR3 sequence is 12 residues long. V shed 5 bases and J shed 3 bases, with 7 bases lying between them. DNA of the CDR3: TGCAGCGTTTGCTTGTACACCGGGGAGCTGTTTTTT. This codes for CSVCLYTGELFF.

The chain uses TRBV4-2 and TRBJ1-4; no clear D. The V end lost 0 bases, the J end lost 4 bases, and 9 bases lay between the germline ends. CDR1 and CDR2 from the germline V gene are LGHNA and YNFKEQ. This CDR3 is 15 amino acids long. Here the CDR3 reads CASSQEGNNNEKLFF. The CDR3, as DNA: TGTGCCAGCAGCCAAGAGGGAAATAATAATGAAAAACTGTTTTTT.

V is TRBV5-1 and J is TRBJ2-7, with 7 nucleotides matching TRBD2. The CDR3 contains 14 residues. CDR1 and CDR2 from the germline V gene are SGHRS and YFSETQ. With V trimmed by 4 bases and J by 2 bases, 6 bases remained unmatched. CDR3 nucleotide sequence: TGCGCCAGCAGCCCCGGGACTACCGCCTACGAGCAGTACTTC. It specifies CASSPGTTAYEQYF.

The V gene is TRBV5-1, the J gene TRBJ2-5; D assignment may be TRBD1 or TRBD2 (5 bases each). Germline V CDR1 and CDR2: SGHRS, YFSETQ. The CDR3 is 15 amino acids. Trimming removed 0 bases at V and 4 bases at J, with 13 bases between. The CDR3 sequence is CASSLEGRDVETQYF. The CDR3 nucleotides read TGCGCCAGCAGCTTGGAGGGACGGGACGTAGAGACCCAGTACTTC.

This sequence joins TRBV25-1 and TRBJ1-5; 7 bases agree with TRBD1. V trimming: 3 bases; J trimming: 4 bases; junction bases outside the gene matches: 9. Germline assignment: CDR1 MGHDK and CDR2 SYGVNS. This CDR3 comprises 16 residues. The CDR3 DNA reads TGTGCCAGCAGTGATTCTCGGACAGGCCCTAATCAGCCCCAGCATTTT. Protein product: CASSDSRTGPNQPQHF.

The chain employs TRBV18 and TRBJ1-1, with 9 bases matching TRBD1. Per germline, CDR1 KGHSH and CDR2 LQKENI. The CDR3 spans 15 residues. Trimming at V came to 5 bases and at J to 3 bases, leaving 7 bases not matched to a gene. CDR3: CASSSQGARDTEAFF. CDR3 coding DNA: TGTGCCAGCTCATCACAGGGGGCGAGGGACACTGAAGCTTTCTTT. Full variable domain (rest looked up from reference TRBV18 and TRBJ1-1): NAGVMQNPRHLVRRRGQEARLRCSPMKGHSHVYWYRQLPEEGLKFMVYLQKENIIDESGMPKERFSAEFPKEGPSILRIQQVVRGDSAAYFCASSSQGARDTEAFFGQGTRLTVV.